Following are 5 T cell receptor beta chains from one sample sequenced in a study of T cells in Graves' hyperthyroidism and ophthalmopathy. Amplified TCR beta CDR3 regions came from RNA transcripts. Initially, a first-round RT-PCR of the TCR CDR3 employed the HTBI primer set. MiXCR, run by TCRdb on the multiplex PCR reads, gives a single entry per CDR3 protein. The sample consists of hundreds of thousands of distinct CDR3 sequences, under 20% of them appearing once. Sequences were obtained from blood. All receptors come from a woman aged 50 to 60 with Graves' hyperthyroidism that later progressed to Graves' ophthalmopathy.

In this sample, this clonotype turned up a few times. The V and J genes are TRBV20-1 and TRBJ2-1; the match to TRBD2 covers 12 bases. This CDR3 has 16 amino acids. Looked up from germline, CDR1 is DFQATT and CDR2 is SNEGSKA (reference sequence). V lost 3 bases to trimming and J lost 2 bases; unmatched junction nucleotides: 5. For the CDR3, the DNA is TGCAGTGCTAGCCTAGCGGGGGGGCCTGCCTACAATGAGCAGTTCTTC. This encodes CSASLAGGPAYNEQFF.

The chain couples TRBV15 to TRBJ1-2; D unresolved. V was pared by 0 bases and J by 3 bases, with 5 bases between. Germline V gives CDR1 LNHNV, CDR2 YYDKDF (reference sequence). This CDR3 is 13 amino acids long. In nucleotides, the CDR3 is TGTGCCACCAGCAGAGAAGGGTACTATGGCTACACCTTC. This translates into CATSREGYYGYTF.

There are many counts of this clonotype. The chain uses TRBV19 and TRBJ2-1, with no clear D. Germline loops: CDR1 LNHDA, CDR2 SQIVND (reference sequence). The CDR3 covers 13 residues. The V gene lost 1 base and the J gene lost 4 bases, with 5 bases spanning the gap. The CDR3 loop reads CASSIGTYNEQFF. As DNA, the CDR3 is TGTGCCAGTAGTATAGGCACTTACAATGAGCAGTTCTTC.

There are a few counts of this clonotype. The rearrangement links TRBV24-1 to TRBJ2-2, with D possibly matching TRBD1 (6 bases). The CDR3 loop spans 15 amino acids. CDR1 is KGHDR, CDR2 SFDVKD, per germline. V lost 3 bases and J lost 2, with 9 bases in between. This chain's CDR3 is CATSDQQGNTGELFF. CDR3 coding DNA: TGTGCCACCAGTGATCAACAGGGAAACACCGGGGAGCTGTTTTTT.

Many counts were recorded for this clonotype. This chain links TRBV12-3 or TRBV12-4 with TRBJ1-2; unclear D gene. The CDR3 extends over 12 amino acids. Between the trimmed V and J ends, which lost 5 bases and 3 bases, there was a span of 7 bases. CDR3 bases: TGTGCCAGCAGTGCAGGATACTATGGCTACACCTTC. Encoded protein: CASSAGYYGYTF.